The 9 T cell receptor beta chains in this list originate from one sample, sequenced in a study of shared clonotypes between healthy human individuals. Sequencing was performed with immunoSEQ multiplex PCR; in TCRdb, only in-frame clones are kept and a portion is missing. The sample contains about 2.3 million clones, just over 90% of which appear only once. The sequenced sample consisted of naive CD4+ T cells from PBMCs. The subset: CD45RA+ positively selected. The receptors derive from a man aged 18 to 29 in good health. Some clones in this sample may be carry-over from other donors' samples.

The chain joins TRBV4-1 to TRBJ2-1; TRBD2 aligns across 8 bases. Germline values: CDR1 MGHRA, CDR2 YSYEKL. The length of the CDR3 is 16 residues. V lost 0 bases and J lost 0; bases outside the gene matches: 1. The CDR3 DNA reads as TGCGCCAGCAGCCAAGACACTAGCGGCTCCTACAATGAGCAGTTCTTC. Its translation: CASSQDTSGSYNEQFF.

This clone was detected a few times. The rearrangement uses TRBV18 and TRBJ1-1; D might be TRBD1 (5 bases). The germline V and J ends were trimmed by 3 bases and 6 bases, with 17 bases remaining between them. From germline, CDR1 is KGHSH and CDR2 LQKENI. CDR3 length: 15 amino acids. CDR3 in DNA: TGTGCCAGCTCACCTAGGACACGGGGAGCCGCTGAAGCTTTCTTT. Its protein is CASSPRTRGAAEAFF.

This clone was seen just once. CDR3 DNA sequence: TGTGCCAGCACCCGCTCCCGGGGGGCAACTAATGAAAAACTGTTTTTT. This translates into CASTRSRGATNEKLFF. This chain connects TRBV6-6 to TRBJ1-4, with a weak D call TRBD1 (5 bases). This CDR3 comprises 16 residues. Germline V CDR1 and CDR2: MNHNY, SVGAGI (reference sequence). V was clipped by 7 bases and J by 0 bases, with 15 bases between them.

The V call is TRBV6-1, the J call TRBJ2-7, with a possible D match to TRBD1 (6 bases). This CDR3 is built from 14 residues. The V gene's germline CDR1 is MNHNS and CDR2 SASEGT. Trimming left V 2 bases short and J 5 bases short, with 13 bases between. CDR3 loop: CASSETGRGNEQYF. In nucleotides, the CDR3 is TGTGCCAGCAGTGAAACGGGCAGGGGAAACGAGCAGTACTTC.

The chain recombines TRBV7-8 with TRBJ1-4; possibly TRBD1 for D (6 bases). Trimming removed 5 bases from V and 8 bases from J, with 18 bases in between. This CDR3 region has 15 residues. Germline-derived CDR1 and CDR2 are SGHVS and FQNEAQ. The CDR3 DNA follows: TGTGCCAGCAGCCCCTTAGGGGGGACTAGGGAAAAACTGTTTTTT. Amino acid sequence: CASSPLGGTREKLFF.

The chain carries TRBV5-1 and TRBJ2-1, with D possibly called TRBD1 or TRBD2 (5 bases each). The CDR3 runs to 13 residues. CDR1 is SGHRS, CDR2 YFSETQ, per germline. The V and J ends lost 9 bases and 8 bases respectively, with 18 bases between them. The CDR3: CATRDASGDEQFF. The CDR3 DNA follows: TGCGCCACCCGGGACGCGTCTGGGGATGAGCAGTTCTTC.

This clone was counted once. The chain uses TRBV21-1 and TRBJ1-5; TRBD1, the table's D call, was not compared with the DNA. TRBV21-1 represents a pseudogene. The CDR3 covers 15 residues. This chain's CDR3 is CASLQGVRFNQPQHF. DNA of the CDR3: TGTGCCAGCCTTCAAGGGGTCAGGTTCAATCAGCCCCAGCATTTT.

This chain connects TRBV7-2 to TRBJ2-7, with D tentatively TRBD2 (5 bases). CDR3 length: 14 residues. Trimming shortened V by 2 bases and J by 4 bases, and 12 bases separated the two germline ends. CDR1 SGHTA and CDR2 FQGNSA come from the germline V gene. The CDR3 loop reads CASSLIEGPYEQYF. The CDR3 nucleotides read TGTGCCAGCAGCTTAATTGAGGGCCCATACGAGCAGTACTTC. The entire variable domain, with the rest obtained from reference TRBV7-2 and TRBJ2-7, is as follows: GAGVSQSPSNKVTEKGKDVELRCDPISGHTALYWYRQSLGQGLEFLIYFQGNSAPDKSGLPSDRFSAERTGGSVSTLTIQRTQQEDSAVYLCASSLIEGPYEQYFGPGTRLTVT.

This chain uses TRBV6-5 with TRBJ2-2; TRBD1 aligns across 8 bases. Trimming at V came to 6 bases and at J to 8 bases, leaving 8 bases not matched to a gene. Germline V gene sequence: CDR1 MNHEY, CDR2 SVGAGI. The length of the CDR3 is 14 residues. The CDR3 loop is CASRWQGAGGELFF. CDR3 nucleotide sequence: TGTGCCAGCAGGTGGCAGGGGGCTGGTGGGGAGCTGTTTTTT.